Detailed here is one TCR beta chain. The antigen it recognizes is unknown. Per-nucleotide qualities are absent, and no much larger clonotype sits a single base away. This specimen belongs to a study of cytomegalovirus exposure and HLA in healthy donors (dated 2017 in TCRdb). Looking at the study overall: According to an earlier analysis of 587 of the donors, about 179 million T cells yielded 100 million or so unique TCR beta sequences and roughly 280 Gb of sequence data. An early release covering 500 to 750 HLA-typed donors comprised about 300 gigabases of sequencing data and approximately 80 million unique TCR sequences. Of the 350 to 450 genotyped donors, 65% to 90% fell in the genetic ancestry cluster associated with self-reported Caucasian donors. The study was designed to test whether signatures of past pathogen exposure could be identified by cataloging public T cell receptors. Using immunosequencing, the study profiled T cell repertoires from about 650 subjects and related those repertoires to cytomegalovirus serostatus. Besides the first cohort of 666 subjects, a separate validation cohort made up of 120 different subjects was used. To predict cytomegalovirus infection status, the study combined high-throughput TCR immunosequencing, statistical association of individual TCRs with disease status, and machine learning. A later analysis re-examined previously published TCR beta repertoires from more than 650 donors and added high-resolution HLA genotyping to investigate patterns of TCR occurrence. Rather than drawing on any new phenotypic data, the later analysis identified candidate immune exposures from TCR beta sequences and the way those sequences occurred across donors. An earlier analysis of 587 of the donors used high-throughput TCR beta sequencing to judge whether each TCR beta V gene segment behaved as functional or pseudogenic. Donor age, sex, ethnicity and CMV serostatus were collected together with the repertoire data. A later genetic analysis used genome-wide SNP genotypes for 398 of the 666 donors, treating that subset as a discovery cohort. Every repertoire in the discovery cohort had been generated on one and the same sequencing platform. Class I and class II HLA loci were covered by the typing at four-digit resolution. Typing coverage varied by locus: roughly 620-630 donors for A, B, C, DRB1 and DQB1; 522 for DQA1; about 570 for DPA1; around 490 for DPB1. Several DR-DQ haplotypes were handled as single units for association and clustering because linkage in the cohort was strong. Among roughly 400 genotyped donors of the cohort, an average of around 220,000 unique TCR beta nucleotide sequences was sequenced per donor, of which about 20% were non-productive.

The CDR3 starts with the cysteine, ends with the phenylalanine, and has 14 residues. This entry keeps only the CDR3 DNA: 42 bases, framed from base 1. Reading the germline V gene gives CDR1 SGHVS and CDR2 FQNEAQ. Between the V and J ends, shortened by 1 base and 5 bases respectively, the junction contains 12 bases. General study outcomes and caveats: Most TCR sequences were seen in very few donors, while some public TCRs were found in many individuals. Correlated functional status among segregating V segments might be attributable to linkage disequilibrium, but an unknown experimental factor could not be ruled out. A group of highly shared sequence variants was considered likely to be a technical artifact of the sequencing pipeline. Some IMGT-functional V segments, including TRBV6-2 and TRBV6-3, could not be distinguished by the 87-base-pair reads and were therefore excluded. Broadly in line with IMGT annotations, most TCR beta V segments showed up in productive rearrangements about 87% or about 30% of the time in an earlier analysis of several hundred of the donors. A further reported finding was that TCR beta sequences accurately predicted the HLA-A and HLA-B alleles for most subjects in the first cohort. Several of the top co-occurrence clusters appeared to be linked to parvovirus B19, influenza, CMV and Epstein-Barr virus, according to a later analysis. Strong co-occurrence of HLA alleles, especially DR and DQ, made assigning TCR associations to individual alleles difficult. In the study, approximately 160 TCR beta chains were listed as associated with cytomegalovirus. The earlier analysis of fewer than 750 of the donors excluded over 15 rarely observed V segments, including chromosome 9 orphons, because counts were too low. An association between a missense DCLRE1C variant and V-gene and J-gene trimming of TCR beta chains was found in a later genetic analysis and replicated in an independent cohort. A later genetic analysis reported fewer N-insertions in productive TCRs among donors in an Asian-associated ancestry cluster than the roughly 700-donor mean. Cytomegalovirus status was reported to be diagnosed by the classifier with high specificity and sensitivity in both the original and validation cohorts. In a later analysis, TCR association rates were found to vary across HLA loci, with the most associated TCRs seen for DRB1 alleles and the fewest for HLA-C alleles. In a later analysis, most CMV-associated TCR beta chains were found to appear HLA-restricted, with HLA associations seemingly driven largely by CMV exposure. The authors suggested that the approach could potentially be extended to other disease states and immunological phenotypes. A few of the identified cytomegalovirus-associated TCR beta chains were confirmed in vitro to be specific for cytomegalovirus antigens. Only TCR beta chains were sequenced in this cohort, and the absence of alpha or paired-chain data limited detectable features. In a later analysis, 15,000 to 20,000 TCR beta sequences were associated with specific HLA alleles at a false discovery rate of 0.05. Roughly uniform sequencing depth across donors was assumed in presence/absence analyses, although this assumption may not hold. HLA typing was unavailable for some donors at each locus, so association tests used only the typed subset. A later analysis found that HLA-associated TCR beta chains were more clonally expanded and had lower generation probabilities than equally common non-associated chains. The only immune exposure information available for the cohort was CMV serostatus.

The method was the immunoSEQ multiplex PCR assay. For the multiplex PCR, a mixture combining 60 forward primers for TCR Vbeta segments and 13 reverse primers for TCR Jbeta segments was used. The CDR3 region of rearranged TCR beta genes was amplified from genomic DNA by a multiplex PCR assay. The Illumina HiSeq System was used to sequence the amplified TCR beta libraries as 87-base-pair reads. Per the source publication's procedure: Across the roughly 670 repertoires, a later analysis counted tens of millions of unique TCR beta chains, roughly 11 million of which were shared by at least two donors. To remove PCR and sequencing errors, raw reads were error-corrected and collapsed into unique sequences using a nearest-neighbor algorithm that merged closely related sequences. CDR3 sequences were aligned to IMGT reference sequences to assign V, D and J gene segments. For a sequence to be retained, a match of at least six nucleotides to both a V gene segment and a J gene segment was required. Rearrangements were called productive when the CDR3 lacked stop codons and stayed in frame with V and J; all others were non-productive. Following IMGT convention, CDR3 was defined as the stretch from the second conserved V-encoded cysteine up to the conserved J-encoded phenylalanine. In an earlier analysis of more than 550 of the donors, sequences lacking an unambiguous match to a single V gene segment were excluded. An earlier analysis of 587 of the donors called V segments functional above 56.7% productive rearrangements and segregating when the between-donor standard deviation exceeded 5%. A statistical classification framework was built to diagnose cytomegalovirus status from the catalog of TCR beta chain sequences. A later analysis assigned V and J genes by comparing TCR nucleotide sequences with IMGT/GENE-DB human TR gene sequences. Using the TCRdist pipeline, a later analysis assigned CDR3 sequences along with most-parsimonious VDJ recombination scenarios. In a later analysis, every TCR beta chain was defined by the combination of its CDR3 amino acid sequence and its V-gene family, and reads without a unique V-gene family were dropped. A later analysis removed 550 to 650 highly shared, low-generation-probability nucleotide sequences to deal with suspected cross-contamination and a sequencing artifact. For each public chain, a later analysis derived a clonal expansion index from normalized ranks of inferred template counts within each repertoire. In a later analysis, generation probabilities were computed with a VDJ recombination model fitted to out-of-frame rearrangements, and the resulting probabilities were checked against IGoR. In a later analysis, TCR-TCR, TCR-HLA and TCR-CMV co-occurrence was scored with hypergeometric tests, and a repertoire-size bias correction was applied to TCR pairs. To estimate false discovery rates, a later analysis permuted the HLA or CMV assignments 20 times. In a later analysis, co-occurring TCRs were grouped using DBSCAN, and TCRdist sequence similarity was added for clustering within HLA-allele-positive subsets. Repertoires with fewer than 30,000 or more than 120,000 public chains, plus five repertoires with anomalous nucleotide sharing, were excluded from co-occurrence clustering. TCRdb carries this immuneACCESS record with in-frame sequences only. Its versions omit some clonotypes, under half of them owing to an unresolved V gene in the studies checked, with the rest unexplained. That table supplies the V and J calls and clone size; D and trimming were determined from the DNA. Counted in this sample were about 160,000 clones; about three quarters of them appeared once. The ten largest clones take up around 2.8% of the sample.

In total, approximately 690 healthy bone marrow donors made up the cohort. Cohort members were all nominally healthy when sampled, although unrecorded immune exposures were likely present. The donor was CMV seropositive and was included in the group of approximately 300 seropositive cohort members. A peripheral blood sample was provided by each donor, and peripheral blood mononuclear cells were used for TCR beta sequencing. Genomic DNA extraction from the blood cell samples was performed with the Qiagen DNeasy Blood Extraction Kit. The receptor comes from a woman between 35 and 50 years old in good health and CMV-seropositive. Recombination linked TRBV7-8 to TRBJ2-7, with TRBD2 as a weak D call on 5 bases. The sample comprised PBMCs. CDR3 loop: CASSLEEVGNEQYF. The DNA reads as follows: TGTGCCAGCAGCTTAGAGGAGGTGGGAAACGAGCAGTACTTC. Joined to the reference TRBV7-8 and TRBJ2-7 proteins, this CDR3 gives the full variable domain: GAGVSQSPRYKVAKRGQDVALRCDPISGHVSLFWYQQALGQGPEFLTYFQNEAQLDKSGLPSDRFFAERPEGSVSTLKIQRTQQEDSAVYLCASSLEEVGNEQYFGPGTRLTVT.